There are many counts of the clone carrying this T cell receptor (beta chain). The data were obtained in a study of T cells in Graves' hyperthyroidism and ophthalmopathy. The authors took PBMCs from roughly 9.3 ml fresh peripheral blood. From RNA transcripts, TCR beta CDR3 regions were amplified. First-round RT-PCR of the TCR CDR3 relied on the HTBI primer set. In TCRdb, the multiplex PCR reads were re-called with MiXCR into one record per CDR3 protein. The repertoire holds a few hundred thousand distinct CDR3 sequences, with less than 15% as singletons. The CDR3 contains 17 residues. Germline lookup yields CDR1 SGDLS and CDR2 YYNGEE. Trimming took 0 bases from V and 2 from J; bases not matched to a gene: 6.

V usage is TRBV9 and J usage is TRBJ2-3; 10 nucleotides align to TRBD2. The material sequenced was blood. The sequence was collected from a man aged 30 to 39 with Graves' hyperthyroidism that later progressed to Graves' ophthalmopathy. CDR3 sequence: CASSVVPSGGFTDTQYF. The CDR3 nucleotides are TGTGCCAGCAGCGTAGTCCCTAGCGGGGGCTTCACAGATACGCAGTATTTT.